The 2 T cell receptor beta chains given below trace back to one sample, sequenced in a study of T cell responses to AZD1222 COVID-19 vaccine. TCRdb's table, derived via immunoSEQ multiplex PCR, lists solely in-frame clones and lacks some. This sample has more than 95,000 clones, with 90% found just once. The specimen comprised peripheral blood, sampled on day 0 of MenACWY control vaccination. The receptors were gathered from an adult in good health.

The chain is built from TRBV7-2 and TRBJ2-2; a weak D match, TRBD2 (6 bases). The germline V gene has CDR1 SGHTA and CDR2 FQGNSA. V lost 5 bases and J 5 bases, leaving 27 bases between the germline ends. The CDR3 contains 19 residues. The CDR3: CASSPWATGGSRATGELFF. CDR3 DNA: TGTGCCAGCAGCCCTTGGGCGACCGGGGGTAGTAGGGCGACCGGGGAGCTGTTTTTT.

The rearrangement uses TRBV5-4 and TRBJ2-5; 8 nucleotides align to TRBD2. The CDR3 loop spans 14 amino acids. From germline, CDR1 is SGHNT and CDR2 YYREEE (reference sequence). The V segment lost 4 bases and the J segment 3 bases; nucleotides outside the gene matches: 5. The CDR3 here is CASSIAGGEETQYF. The CDR3 DNA reads as TGTGCCAGCAGCATCGCGGGGGGAGAAGAGACCCAGTACTTC.